These T cell receptor beta chains were read from a single sample in a study of liver allograft versus peripheral blood T cells. One entry per CDR3 protein results from TCRdb running MiXCR on the reads. The repertoire consists of 6,500 to 9,500 distinct CDR3 sequences, with approximately 17% occurring once and the leading ten covering roughly 4%. The receptor set was obtained from a human patient who had a liver transplant. Some T cells could come from the graft donor. Both conserved end residues are part of each CDR3. The D gene is left open where the match is weak. Size is stated for part of the rows, as once, few or many counts, or as a class when the clone is expanded.

-	-	TRBV2	TRBJ1-6	CASSELYSPLHF	TGTGCCAGCAGTGAATTATATTCACCCCTCCACTTT
medium-sized	-	TRBV6-5	TRBJ2-3	CASSYARETDTQYF	TGTGCCAGCAGTTACGCTAGGGAAACAGATACGCAGTATTTT
medium-sized	TRBD1	TRBV19	TRBJ1-6	CASSINRGRRDSPLHF	TGTGCCAGTAGTATTAACAGGGGACGCCGCGATTCACCCCTCCACTTT
medium-sized	TRBD1	TRBV29-1	TRBJ1-2	CSVATGGYGYTF	TGCAGCGTTGCTACAGGGGGCTATGGCTACACCTTC
-	TRBD1	TRBV7-9	TRBJ1-2	CASSLAWGQGYGYTF	TGTGCCAGCAGCTTAGCGTGGGGACAGGGCTATGGCTACACCTTC
medium-sized	TRBD1	TRBV27	TRBJ2-7	CATRGQGTYEQYF	TGTGCCACACGCGGACAGGGAACCTACGAGCAGTACTTC
many	TRBD1	TRBV30	TRBJ1-2	CAWSVGRDRNLRGGYTF	TGTGCCTGGAGTGTAGGTCGGGACAGAAATCTCCGGGGTGGCTACACCTTC
medium-sized	-	TRBV15	TRBJ2-2	CATSRSLGIGANTGELFF	TGTGCCACCAGCAGATCTTTAGGGATCGGGGCGAACACCGGGGAGCTGTTTTTT
many	-	TRBV15	TRBJ1-1	CATSRDRSVTEAFF	TGTGCCACCAGCAGAGATAGGTCCGTCACTGAAGCTTTCTTT
medium-sized	-	TRBV6-5	TRBJ1-6	CASSYSRQQLSYNSPLHF	TGTGCCAGCAGTTACTCGAGGCAGCAACTCTCCTATAATTCACCCCTCCACTTT
many	-	TRBV30	TRBJ2-3	CAWLGKSTDTQYF	TGTGCCTGGCTCGGGAAGAGCACAGATACGCAGTATTTT
few	-	TRBV11-3	TRBJ1-1	CASSATGAYTEAFF	TGTGCCAGCAGCGCAACGGGGGCTTACACTGAAGCTTTCTTT
medium-sized	-	TRBV6-1	TRBJ2-1	CASGGGLSSYNEQFF	TGTGCCAGCGGGGGCGGGCTTAGCTCCTACAATGAGCAGTTCTTC
few	-	TRBV6-2/TRBV6-3	TRBJ1-5	CASRYTPLGGPTGNQPQHF	TGTGCCAGCAGATATACCCCCCTGGGGGGCCCAACGGGCAATCAGCCCCAGCATTTT
medium-sized	TRBD2	TRBV29-1	TRBJ2-5	CSVLAGEVGETQYF	TGCAGCGTCTTAGCGGGAGAGGTTGGAGAGACCCAGTACTTC
-	-	TRBV9	TRBJ1-2	CASSLDPGQNYGYTF	TGTGCCAGCAGCCTCGATCCGGGCCAAAACTATGGCTACACCTTC
-	-	TRBV20-1	TRBJ2-1	CSASSRAYNEQFF	TGCAGTGCTAGCTCGCGGGCCTACAATGAGCAGTTCTTC
medium-sized	-	TRBV29-1	TRBJ1-3	CSAMDMIDTIYF	TGCAGCGCCATGGACATGATAGACACCATATATTTT
medium-sized	-	TRBV6-5	TRBJ2-2	CASARGRTGELFF	TGTGCCAGCGCACGAGGGAGGACCGGGGAGCTGTTTTTT
-	TRBD1	TRBV14	TRBJ1-4	CASSRLGQGHYPTNEKLFF	TGTGCCAGCAGCCGATTAGGACAGGGGCACTATCCAACTAATGAAAAACTGTTTTTT
many	-	TRBV9	TRBJ1-4	CASSPQGVAAEKLFF	TGTGCCAGCAGCCCCCAGGGCGTCGCGGCTGAAAAACTGTTTTTT
medium-sized	-	TRBV6-1	TRBJ2-1	CASSVLTGPLEQFF	TGTGCCAGCAGTGTGCTGACAGGACCTTTAGAGCAGTTCTTC
few	TRBD2	TRBV20-1	TRBJ2-7	CRTGTSDLREQYF	TGCAGAACCGGGACTAGTGATCTGAGAGAGCAGTACTTC
medium-sized	TRBD2	TRBV6-5	TRBJ2-1	CASSYSAGGMGDEQFF	TGTGCCAGCAGTTACTCGGCGGGAGGAATGGGCGATGAGCAGTTCTTC
once	TRBD1	TRBV19	TRBJ1-2	CASNPTGQWNYGYTF	TGTGCCAGTAATCCGACAGGGCAGTGGAACTATGGCTACACCTTC
large	TRBD1	TRBV6-2/TRBV6-3	TRBJ1-1	CASSEQGRLFSAFF	TGTGCCAGCAGCGAACAGGGGAGGCTTTTCTCAGCTTTCTTT
many	-	TRBV6-2/TRBV6-3	TRBJ2-7	CASRPTAVSDAQYF	TGTGCCAGCAGACCGACGGCAGTCTCGGATGCGCAGTACTTC
few	TRBD1	TRBV30	TRBJ2-3	CAWSLPGQTSTDTQYF	TGTGCCTGGAGTCTTCCGGGACAGACTTCCACAGATACGCAGTATTTT
medium-sized	TRBD2	TRBV10-3	TRBJ2-1	CAISESSGRVTNEQFF	TGTGCCATCAGTGAGTCTAGCGGGAGGGTCACAAATGAGCAGTTCTTC
-	-	TRBV27	TRBJ1-2	CASSSTPGQFYTF	TGTGCCAGCAGTTCAACCCCCGGACAGTTCTACACCTTC
few	-	TRBV7-2	TRBJ2-3	CASSLEIGRRTDTQYF	TGTGCCAGCAGCTTAGAGATCGGGAGAAGGACAGATACGCAGTATTTT
medium-sized	TRBD1	TRBV19	TRBJ1-2	CASSQTGTVGGYTF	TGTGCCAGTAGTCAGACCGGGACAGTGGGTGGCTACACCTTC
medium-sized	-	TRBV6-5	TRBJ2-1	CASSYRRVSSYNEQFF	TGTGCCAGCAGTTACCGTAGAGTGAGCTCCTACAATGAGCAGTTCTTC
medium-sized	-	TRBV18	TRBJ2-4	CASSPRVARLARENIQYF	TGTGCCAGCTCTCCCAGGGTAGCCCGTCTAGCGCGGGAAAACATTCAGTACTTC
-	-	TRBV28	TRBJ2-7	CASSFGLRNYEQYF	TGTGCCAGCAGTTTTGGCCTCAGAAACTACGAGCAGTACTTC
medium-sized	TRBD1	TRBV5-4	TRBJ1-1	CASSPDRGRNTEAFF	TGTGCCAGCAGCCCGGACAGGGGGCGGAACACTGAAGCTTTCTTT
medium-sized	-	TRBV6-2/TRBV6-3	TRBJ2-6	CASSYPTRAYRFSGANVLTF	TGTGCCAGCAGTTACCCTACCCGAGCTTACCGCTTCTCTGGGGCCAACGTCCTGACTTTC
medium-sized	-	TRBV7-2	TRBJ1-2	CASSSPGNGYTF	TGTGCCAGCAGCTCCCCAGGAAATGGCTACACCTTC
medium-sized	-	TRBV19	TRBJ2-1	CASTRGDTSDEQFF	TGTGCCAGTACCCGTGGAGATACATCGGATGAGCAGTTCTTC
many	TRBD2	TRBV7-9	TRBJ2-7	CASSFGGTSDNEQYF	TGTGCCAGCAGCTTCGGCGGGACTAGCGATAACGAGCAGTACTTC
-	TRBD1	TRBV12-3/TRBV12-4	TRBJ2-2	CASMGPTGVLPGELFF	TGTGCCAGCATGGGGCCGACAGGGGTACTCCCCGGGGAGCTGTTTTTT
-	TRBD1	TRBV20-1	TRBJ1-6	CSAPDRGNSPLHF	TGCAGTGCTCCGGACAGGGGGAATTCACCCCTCCACTTT
many	-	TRBV19	TRBJ1-5	CASSIGGQGGQPQHF	TGTGCCAGTAGTATAGGGGGGCAGGGTGGCCAGCCCCAGCATTTT
medium-sized	-	TRBV6-1	TRBJ1-6	CASSAERDSPLHF	TGTGCCAGCAGTGCGGAAAGGGACTCACCCCTCCACTTT
-	TRBD2	TRBV7-2	TRBJ2-1	CASSPRGGSEQFF	TGTGCCAGCAGCCCTCGCGGGGGGAGTGAGCAGTTCTTC
few	TRBD1	TRBV7-3	TRBJ2-1	CASSLRRTGYNEQFF	TGTGCCAGCAGCTTAAGGAGGACAGGATACAATGAGCAGTTCTTC